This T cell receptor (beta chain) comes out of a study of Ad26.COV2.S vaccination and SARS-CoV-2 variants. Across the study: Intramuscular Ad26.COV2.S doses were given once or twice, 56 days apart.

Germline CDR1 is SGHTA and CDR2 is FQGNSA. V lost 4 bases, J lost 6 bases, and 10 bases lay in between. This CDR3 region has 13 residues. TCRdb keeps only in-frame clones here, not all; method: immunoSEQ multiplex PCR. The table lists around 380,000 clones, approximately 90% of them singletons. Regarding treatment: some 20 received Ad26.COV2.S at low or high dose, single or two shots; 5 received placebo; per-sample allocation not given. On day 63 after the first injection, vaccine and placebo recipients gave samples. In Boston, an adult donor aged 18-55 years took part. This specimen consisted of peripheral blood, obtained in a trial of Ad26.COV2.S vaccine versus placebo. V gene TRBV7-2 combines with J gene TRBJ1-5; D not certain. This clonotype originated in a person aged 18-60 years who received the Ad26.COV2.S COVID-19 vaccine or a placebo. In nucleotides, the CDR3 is TGTGCCAGCAGCTCTAGCGGGAGTCAGCCCCAGCATTTT. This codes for CASSSSGSQPQHF.